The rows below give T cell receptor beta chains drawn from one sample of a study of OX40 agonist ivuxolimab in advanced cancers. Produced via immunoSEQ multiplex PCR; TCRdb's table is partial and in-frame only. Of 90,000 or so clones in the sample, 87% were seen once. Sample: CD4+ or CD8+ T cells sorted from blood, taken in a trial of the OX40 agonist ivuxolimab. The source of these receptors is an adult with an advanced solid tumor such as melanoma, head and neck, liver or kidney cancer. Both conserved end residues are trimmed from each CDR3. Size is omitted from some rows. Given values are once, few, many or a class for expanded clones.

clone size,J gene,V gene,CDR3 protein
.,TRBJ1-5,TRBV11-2,ASRGQGSNQPQH
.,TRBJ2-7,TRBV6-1,ASSDAGGGPYEQY
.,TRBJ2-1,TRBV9,ASSERGDPYNEQF
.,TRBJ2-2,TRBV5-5,ASSPRTGPGELF
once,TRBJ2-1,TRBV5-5,ASSLGGGPGEQF
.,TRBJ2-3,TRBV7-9,ASSSSGGADTQY
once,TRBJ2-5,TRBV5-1,ASSLDRAEETQY
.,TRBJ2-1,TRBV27,ASSFSAGVGEQF
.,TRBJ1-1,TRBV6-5,ASSRGPNTEAF
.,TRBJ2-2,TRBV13,ASSHKVTGELF
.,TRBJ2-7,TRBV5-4,ASSLWAAPYEQY
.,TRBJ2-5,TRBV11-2,ASSEGSLTQETQY
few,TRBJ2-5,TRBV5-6,ASSPTSGGQETQY
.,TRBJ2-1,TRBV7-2,ASSLGALAGGYNEQF
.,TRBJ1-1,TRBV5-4,ASSPAGLQRTEAF
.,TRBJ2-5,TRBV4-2,ASSQDGTSGTQETQY
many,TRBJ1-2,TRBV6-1,ASSEADYYGYT
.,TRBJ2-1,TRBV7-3,ASSSAGVEQF
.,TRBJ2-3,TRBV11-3,ASSSRLAGDNTQY
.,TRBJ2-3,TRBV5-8,ASSLALAGGPTDTQY
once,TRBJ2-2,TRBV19,ASTPYTGELF
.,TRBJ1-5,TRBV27,ASSRRTASLGTQH
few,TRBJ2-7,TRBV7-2,ASSQYQGGGYEQY
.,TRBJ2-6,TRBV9,ASSVGGTGANVLT
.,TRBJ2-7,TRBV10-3,AISDTDPYEQY
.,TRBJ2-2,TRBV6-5,ASSWRVRTGELF